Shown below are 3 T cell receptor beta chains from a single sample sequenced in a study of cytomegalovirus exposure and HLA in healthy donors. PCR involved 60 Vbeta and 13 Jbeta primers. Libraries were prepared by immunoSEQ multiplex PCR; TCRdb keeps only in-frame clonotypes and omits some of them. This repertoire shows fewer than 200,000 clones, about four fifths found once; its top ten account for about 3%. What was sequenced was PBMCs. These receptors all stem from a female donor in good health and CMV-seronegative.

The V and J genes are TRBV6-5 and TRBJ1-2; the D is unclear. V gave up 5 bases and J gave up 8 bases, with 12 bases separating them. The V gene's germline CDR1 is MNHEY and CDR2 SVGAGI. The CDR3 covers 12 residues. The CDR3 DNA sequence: TGTGCCAGCAGTGACGGGGTCCCCGGCTACACCTTC. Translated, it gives CASSDGVPGYTF.

As DNA, the CDR3 is TGTGCCAGCAGCTTTGGGGGAGGTATCGGATCACCCCTCCACTTT. Translation gives CASSFGGGIGSPLHF. The V gene is TRBV5-5, the J gene TRBJ1-6, with TRBD1 as a possible D gene (5 bases). This CDR3 spans 15 amino acids. The germline gives CDR1 SGHKS, CDR2 YYEKEE (reference sequence). V lost 2 bases to trimming and J lost 10 bases, with 16 bases between them.

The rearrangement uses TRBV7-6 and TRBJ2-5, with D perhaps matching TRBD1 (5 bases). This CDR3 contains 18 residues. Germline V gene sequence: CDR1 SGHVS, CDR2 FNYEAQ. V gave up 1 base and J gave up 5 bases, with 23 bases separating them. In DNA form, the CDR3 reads TGTGCCAGCAGCTTAGAACCCATAGGGGCGAAGAGATGGGAGACCCAGTACTTC. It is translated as CASSLEPIGAKRWETQYF.